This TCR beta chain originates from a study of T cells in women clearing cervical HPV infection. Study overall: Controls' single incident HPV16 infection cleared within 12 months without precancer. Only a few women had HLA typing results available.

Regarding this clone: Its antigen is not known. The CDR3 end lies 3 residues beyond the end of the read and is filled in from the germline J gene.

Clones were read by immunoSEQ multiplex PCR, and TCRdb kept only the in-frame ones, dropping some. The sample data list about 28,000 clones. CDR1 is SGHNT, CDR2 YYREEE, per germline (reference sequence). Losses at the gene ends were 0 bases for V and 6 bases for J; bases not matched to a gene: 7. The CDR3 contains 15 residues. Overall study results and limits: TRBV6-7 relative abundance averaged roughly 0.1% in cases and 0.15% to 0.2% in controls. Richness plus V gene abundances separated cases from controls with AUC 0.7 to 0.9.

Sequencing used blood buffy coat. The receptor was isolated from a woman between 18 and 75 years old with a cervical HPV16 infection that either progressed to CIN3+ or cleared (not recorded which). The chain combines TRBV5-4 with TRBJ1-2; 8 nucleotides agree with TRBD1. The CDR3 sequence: CASSLVPGGANGYTF. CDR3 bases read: TGTGCCAGCAGCTTGGTGCCAGGGGGCGCGAATGGC.